The present T cell receptor beta chain was sequenced within a study of control samples from healthy donors and cancer patients. Germline CDR1 is SGDLS and CDR2 is YYNGEE. V shed 3 bases, J shed 5 bases, and the junction held 7 bases outside the gene matches. The length of the CDR3 is 15 residues. Measured with immunoSEQ multiplex PCR; TCRdb has only the in-frame clones, and not every one. There are tens of thousands of clones in the sample; about 92% occur only once, and 1.6% lies in the top ten. Sequenced: PBMCs. The receptor comes from a middle-aged man with colorectal cancer. V is TRBV9 and J is TRBJ2-5, with 10 bases identical to TRBD1. The CDR3 sequence: CASSGQGASMETQYF. The CDR3 DNA follows: TGTGCCAGCAGCGGACAGGGGGCGTCGATGGAGACCCAGTACTTC.